These 17 T cell receptor beta chains came from one sample sequenced in a study of cytomegalovirus exposure and HLA in healthy donors. 60 Vbeta and 13 Jbeta primers were used in PCR. TCRdb's table, derived via immunoSEQ multiplex PCR, lists solely in-frame clones and lacks some. The sample has roughly 66,000 clones, roughly 69% seen once; the top ten hold 3% to 3.5%. Sequenced material: PBMCs. All receptors come from a woman between 45 and 65 years old in good health and CMV-seronegative.

This chain uses TRBV2 with TRBJ2-5; D ambiguous. The CDR3 has 11 residues. V dropped 6 bases and J dropped 3 bases, with 5 bases sitting between them. Germline-derived CDR1 and CDR2 are SNHLY and FYNNEI. Here the CDR3 DNA reads TGTGCCAGCAGATTAGAAGAGACCCAGTACTTC. It is translated as CASRLEETQYF.

V and J are TRBV19 and TRBJ1-3, with D possibly matching TRBD1 (5 bases). Germline CDR1 and CDR2: LNHDA and SQIVND (reference sequence). The CDR3 runs 15 residues. The V end was cut by 5 bases, the J end by 2 bases, with 13 bases between. CDR3 nucleotides: TGTGCCAGTAGTGTCACAGGATCCCCTGGAAACACCATATATTTT. Translating gives CASSVTGSPGNTIYF.

This rearrangement joins TRBV13 to TRBJ1-1; D is ambiguous. V was shortened by 5 bases and J by 0 bases, with 13 bases between the two germline ends. Germline CDR1 is PRHDT and CDR2 is FYEKMQ (reference sequence). The CDR3 totals 15 residues. The CDR3, as DNA: TGTGCCAGCAGCAACGAAAATACATTGAACACTGAAGCTTTCTTT. This gives the protein CASSNENTLNTEAFF.

The rearrangement links TRBV9 to TRBJ2-1; the match to TRBD1 covers 8 bases. This CDR3 has 15 amino acids. CDR1 and CDR2 (germline): SGDLS, YYNGEE. J gave up 6 bases and V 3 bases, and 8 bases lay outside the gene matches. The CDR3 loop reads CASSERTGNRNEQFF. In DNA, the CDR3 is TGTGCCAGCAGCGAGAGGACAGGGAATCGCAATGAGCAGTTCTTC.

In its sample, this clone was seen a few times. The chain couples TRBV4-1 to TRBJ1-4; D is unclear. CDR1 is MGHRA and CDR2 is YSYEKL in the germline V gene. This CDR3 contains 13 residues. V shed 1 base and J shed 8 bases, with 8 bases lying between them. The DNA of the CDR3 is TGCGCCAGCAGCCAAGGAACGGGAGAAAAACTGTTTTTT. Its translation is CASSQGTGEKLFF.

The rearrangement links TRBV21-1 to TRBJ2-7; the table calls TRBD2, which could not be checked here. TRBV21-1 is deemed a pseudogene. This CDR3 contains 16 residues. The CDR3 coding sequence is TGTGCCAGCAGCTGCCTAACTAGCGGGAGATCCTACGAGCAGTACTTC. It specifies CASSCLTSGRSYEQYF.

The chain uses TRBV28 and TRBJ1-3; weak D call: TRBD1 (5 bases). V lost 1 base and J lost 4, with 14 bases in between. This CDR3 comprises 16 residues. Germline CDR1 reads MDHEN; CDR2 reads SYDVKM. CDR3 in DNA: TGTGCCAGCAGTTTATATCAGGGTGTGTCAGGAAACACCATATATTTT. It codes for CASSLYQGVSGNTIYF.

The chain has TRBV19 and TRBJ1-4; 8 bases are a match to TRBD1. CDR1 is LNHDA and CDR2 is SQIVND in the germline V gene (reference sequence). The CDR3 length is 13 residues. With V trimmed by 5 bases and J by 8 bases, 4 bases remained unmatched. CDR3 region: CASSLGQAEKLFF. The CDR3 DNA follows: TGTGCCAGTAGTCTGGGACAGGCCGAAAAACTGTTTTTT.

The chain recombines TRBV6-5 with TRBJ1-5; D may be TRBD1 (6 bases). Trimming cost V 0 bases and J 3 bases, with 12 bases left between them. In germline, CDR1 is MNHEY, CDR2 SVGAGI. There are 16 residues in the CDR3. The CDR3 sequence is CASSYSGRGHNQPQHF. CDR3 nucleotides: TGTGCCAGCAGTTACTCTGGCAGGGGCCACAATCAGCCCCAGCATTTT.

This chain connects TRBV19 to TRBJ1-2, with TRBD1 matching 8 bases. CDR3 size: 14 residues. Trimming took 7 bases from V and 1 from J; bases not matched to a gene: 5. From germline, CDR1 is LNHDA and CDR2 SQIVND (reference sequence). The CDR3 here is CASILTGGNYGYTF. CDR3 sequence (DNA): TGTGCCAGTATCCTTACAGGGGGTAACTATGGCTACACCTTC.

The V and J genes are TRBV10-3 and TRBJ1-2; 8 bases align to TRBD1. The CDR3 is 15 residues long. CDR1 is ENHRY and CDR2 is SYGVKD in the germline V gene. Trimming took 3 bases from V and 2 from J; bases not matched to a gene: 5. The CDR3 reads CAISDRTGKNYGYTF. The CDR3 DNA follows: TGTGCCATCAGTGATCGGACAGGGAAAAACTATGGCTACACCTTC.

The CDR3 reads CASSIDATGGTSEQFF. CDR3 nucleotides: TGTGCCAGTAGTATAGACGCGACAGGGGGCACGTCTGAGCAGTTCTTC. The gene calls are TRBV19 and TRBJ2-1; 10 bases line up with TRBD1. Germline V gene data show CDR1 as LNHDA and CDR2 as SQIVND (reference sequence). The CDR3 loop spans 16 amino acids. V shed 0 bases and J 9 bases; nucleotides not matched to a gene: 8.

The V gene is TRBV29-1, the J gene TRBJ1-2; perhaps TRBD1 as D (6 bases). V lost 0 bases and J 2 bases, leaving 7 bases between the germline ends. Germline V gene data show CDR1 as SQVTM and CDR2 as ANQGSEA. There are 13 residues in the CDR3. The CDR3 is CSVEEQGNYGYTF. The CDR3 DNA sequence: TGCAGCGTTGAAGAGCAGGGGAACTATGGCTACACCTTC.

V is TRBV25-1 and J is TRBJ1-2; 9 bases are shared with TRBD1. Per germline, CDR1 MGHDK and CDR2 SYGVNS. The CDR3 contains 12 residues. The V gene end was trimmed by 9 bases and the J gene end by 9 bases; junction bases not matched to a gene: 8. The CDR3 region is CASSRTGASYTF. The DNA for the CDR3 is TGTGCCAGTTCTAGGACAGGGGCGAGCTACACCTTC.

The chain recombines TRBV19 with TRBJ2-7; a weak D match, TRBD2 (5 bases). The V gene's germline CDR1 is LNHDA and CDR2 SQIVND (reference sequence). Trimming took off 5 bases at V and 8 bases at J, with 22 bases between the two ends. This CDR3 spans 15 amino acids. CDR3 bases: TGTGCCAGTAGTGTGGAGGCGACCGACGCCTTGAAGCAGTACTTC. Amino acids: CASSVEATDALKQYF.

V and J are TRBV25-1 and TRBJ1-2; 7 bases match TRBD1. The length of the CDR3 is 13 residues. Per germline, CDR1 MGHDK and CDR2 SYGVNS. Trimming removed 6 bases from V and 3 bases from J; junction bases left unmatched: 4. CDR3 sequence (DNA): TGTGCCAGCAGCGTCGACAGGGACTATGGCTACACCTTC. It is translated as CASSVDRDYGYTF.

In DNA form, the CDR3 reads TGTGCCAGTAGTCCGGGACAGGGGTCCATTCTAGGCGAGCAGTACTTC. As protein: CASSPGQGSILGEQYF. This chain uses TRBV19 with TRBJ2-7; 10 bases agree with TRBD1. The CDR3 length is 16 residues. V was clipped by 5 bases and J by 6 bases; unmatched bases: 13. Germline assignment: CDR1 LNHDA and CDR2 SQIVND (reference sequence).